The next 31 T cell receptor beta chains were all read from a single sample in a study of CD8 T cells in ankylosing spondylitis. MiXCR, applied by TCRdb to the 5' RACE reads, yields one record per CDR3 protein. The sample consists of about 240,000 distinct CDR3 sequences, 7.5% to 9% of them appearing once. The sequenced sample was blood, either unsorted or a sorted T cell fraction (not recorded which). The receptors originated from a male donor with ankylosing spondylitis or in good health (not recorded which).

This clonotype was seen repeatedly, ten times or more. The chain couples TRBV12-3 or TRBV12-4 to TRBJ2-7, with 7 bases matching TRBD1. Trimming removed 5 bases from V and 3 bases from J; junction bases left unmatched: 10. CDR3 length: 15 residues. CDR3 region: CASSTSDRTFYEQYF. CDR3 nucleotide sequence: TGTGCCAGCAGTACCTCGGACAGGACCTTCTACGAGCAGTACTTC.

This clonotype was recorded a few times. V and J are TRBV10-3 and TRBJ2-3, with D unresolved. Germline V gives CDR1 ENHRY, CDR2 SYGVKD. The CDR3 has 15 amino acids. With 0 bases removed from V and 1 base from J, the gap between germline ends came to 8 bases. The CDR3 loop reads CAISESISRTDTQYF. CDR3 sequence (DNA): TGTGCCATCAGTGAGTCTATTAGCCGCACAGATACGCAGTATTTT.

This clonotype was recorded a few times. The chain couples TRBV20-1 to TRBJ1-1; D may be TRBD1 (5 bases). CDR1 is DFQATT, CDR2 SNEGSKA, per germline (reference sequence). With 6 bases removed from V and 7 bases from J, the gap between germline ends came to 21 bases. This CDR3 region has 14 residues. The CDR3 loop is CSATIGTARNEAFF. CDR3 DNA sequence: TGCAGTGCCACTATTGGGACTGCCCGAAATGAAGCTTTCTTT.

The sample holds many counts of this clonotype. V and J are TRBV19 and TRBJ1-6, with D unresolved. This CDR3 spans 15 amino acids. The germline V gene has CDR1 LNHDA and CDR2 SQIVND (reference sequence). Trimming left V 3 bases short and J 7 bases short, with 13 bases between. The CDR3: CASSMGDPDNSPLHF. In nucleotides, the CDR3 is TGTGCCAGTAGTATGGGTGACCCCGACAATTCACCCCTCCACTTT.

This clonotype showed up many times. The gene calls are TRBV19 and TRBJ1-6; D remains unclear. CDR3 size: 12 residues. V was shortened by 6 bases and J by 7 bases, with 7 bases between the two germline ends. Germline V lookup: CDR1 LNHDA, CDR2 SQIVND (reference sequence). The CDR3 sequence: CASSNFNSPLHF. The CDR3 bases are TGTGCCAGTAGCAACTTCAATTCACCCCTCCACTTT.

This clonotype has a count of ten or more. The chain is built from TRBV20-1 and TRBJ2-1; D may be TRBD1 (6 bases). The CDR3 consists of 16 residues. V was cut by 3 bases and J by 2 bases, with 17 bases left in between. The germline CDR1 and CDR2 sequences are DFQATT and SNEGSKA (reference sequence). The CDR3 protein is CSARAHRDPPYNEQFF. The CDR3 nucleotides read TGCAGTGCTAGGGCCCACAGGGACCCGCCCTACAATGAGCAGTTCTTC.

This clonotype occurred many times. V and J are TRBV6-2 or TRBV6-3 and TRBJ2-7; either TRBD1 or TRBD2 may fit D (5 bases each). The CDR3 loop spans 15 amino acids. V was clipped by 0 bases and J by 7 bases, with 16 bases between them. Per the germline V gene, CDR1 is MNHEY and CDR2 is SVGEGT. The CDR3: CASSYSRDRFWEQYF. CDR3 in DNA: TGTGCCAGCAGTTACTCCCGGGACCGATTTTGGGAGCAGTACTTC.

At least ten counts were recorded for this clonotype. The chain has TRBV20-1 and TRBJ2-3, with 9 nucleotides matching TRBD1. The CDR3 sequence is 12 residues long. CDR1 is DFQATT and CDR2 is SNEGSKA in the germline V gene (reference sequence). CDR3 sequence: CTPTGGTDTQYF. CDR3 coding DNA: TGCACCCCGACAGGGGGGACAGATACGCAGTATTTT.

There are a few counts of this clonotype. The gene calls are TRBV19 and TRBJ1-5, with D maybe TRBD1 (6 bases). The CDR3 is 15 amino acids. Germline lookup yields CDR1 LNHDA and CDR2 SQIVND (reference sequence). V lost 3 bases and J 11 bases, leaving 20 bases between the germline ends. CDR3 in amino acids: CASSIGIGGGEAQHF. In DNA, the CDR3 is TGTGCCAGTAGTATTGGAATAGGAGGGGGTGAAGCCCAGCATTTT.

This clonotype was seen repeatedly, ten times or more. The chain uses TRBV5-1 and TRBJ2-5; D is unresolved. Per the germline V gene, CDR1 is SGHRS and CDR2 is YFSETQ. V was trimmed by 0 bases and J by 6 bases, leaving 12 bases between them. The CDR3 is 14 residues long. CDR3 region: CASSLVVGKQTQYF. The CDR3 DNA reads as TGCGCCAGCAGCTTGGTGGTGGGAAAGCAGACCCAGTACTTC. Looking up the rest from reference TRBV5-1 and TRBJ2-5 gives the full variable domain: KAGVTQTPRYLIKTRGQQVTLSCSPISGHRSVSWYQQTPGQGLQFLFEYFSETQRNKGNFPGRFSGRQFSNSRSEMNVSTLELGDSALYLCASSLVVGKQTQYFGPGTRLLVL.

For this clonotype: A read error may produce the germline difference seen at one junction end. The chain is built from TRBV15 and TRBJ2-1; D is ambiguous. The length of the CDR3 is 14 residues. CDR1 LNHNV and CDR2 YYDKDF come from the germline V gene (reference sequence). This chain's CDR3 is CTTSRPLGGNEQFF. The CDR3 DNA reads TGTACCACCAGCAGACCCCTCGGTGGCAATGAGCAGTTCTTC.

This clonotype was detected ten times or more. The rearrangement joins TRBV2 to TRBJ1-6; D remains unclear. This CDR3 is 12 amino acids long. The germline V gene has CDR1 SNHLY and CDR2 FYNNEI. V lost 3 bases and J lost 6, with 3 bases in between. CDR3 residues: CASSDPNSPLHF. The CDR3 DNA reads as TGTGCCAGCAGTGACCCTAATTCACCCCTCCACTTT.

This clonotype was detected a few times. This chain joins TRBV18 and TRBJ2-5; 11 nucleotides match TRBD1. The CDR3 has 15 amino acids. Germline V gene sequence: CDR1 KGHSH, CDR2 LQKENI. The V and J ends lost 2 bases and 5 bases, in that order; junction bases with no gene match: 4. In DNA form, the CDR3 reads TGTGCCAGCTCACCATCCGGGACAGGGGGTGAGACCCAGTACTTC. Translating it yields CASSPSGTGGETQYF. Drawing the rest from reference TRBV18 and TRBJ2-5, the complete variable domain is NAGVMQNPRHLVRRRGQEARLRCSPMKGHSHVYWYRQLPEEGLKFMVYLQKENIIDESGMPKERFSAEFPKEGPSILRIQQVVRGDSAAYFCASSPSGTGGETQYFGPGTRLLVL.

This clonotype was seen many times. The chain employs TRBV5-1 and TRBJ1-3, with 7 nucleotides matching TRBD1. The CDR3 is 16 residues long. In germline, CDR1 is SGHRS, CDR2 YFSETQ. V lost 2 bases to trimming and J lost 3 bases; unmatched junction nucleotides: 8. The chain's CDR3 is CASSFSTGAIGNTIYF. The CDR3 DNA is TGCGCCAGCAGCTTCAGTACAGGGGCGATTGGAAACACCATATATTTT. Looking up the rest from reference TRBV5-1 and TRBJ1-3 gives the full variable domain: KAGVTQTPRYLIKTRGQQVTLSCSPISGHRSVSWYQQTPGQGLQFLFEYFSETQRNKGNFPGRFSGRQFSNSRSEMNVSTLELGDSALYLCASSFSTGAIGNTIYFGEGSWLTVV.

At least ten counts were recorded for this clonotype. The gene calls are TRBV12-3 or TRBV12-4 and TRBJ2-1; D unresolved. V dropped 3 bases and J dropped 6 bases, with 3 bases sitting between them. This CDR3 region has 11 residues. CDR3 sequence (DNA): TGTGCCAGCAGTTTGACCAATGAGCAGTTCTTC. Protein sequence: CASSLTNEQFF.

The table lists this clonotype with many counts. The gene calls are TRBV5-1 and TRBJ2-7; D gene uncertain. CDR3 length equals 15 residues. With 0 bases removed from V and 2 bases from J, the gap between germline ends came to 12 bases. Germline values: CDR1 SGHRS, CDR2 YFSETQ. In nucleotides, the CDR3 is TGCGCCAGCAGCTTGGCCGGCCGCCGAACCTACGAGCAGTACTTC. Protein sequence: CASSLAGRRTYEQYF.

This clonotype showed up many times. This rearrangement joins TRBV20-1 to TRBJ1-1; D is unresolved. This CDR3 is 12 amino acids long. CDR1 is DFQATT, CDR2 SNEGSKA, per germline (reference sequence). Trimming left V 3 bases short and J 5 bases short, with 10 bases between. CDR3 protein: CSASRLGTEAFF. CDR3 sequence (DNA): TGCAGTGCTAGCCGCCTTGGAACTGAAGCTTTCTTT.

As for this clonotype: A much larger clone differs from this one at a single base, so this may be a read error. The J gene is TRBJ2-3, the V gene TRBV15; D gene unclear. Germline V lookup: CDR1 LNHNV, CDR2 YYDKDF (reference sequence). This CDR3 is built from 13 residues. This chain's CDR3 is CAPSRPSTDTQYF. CDR3 DNA sequence: TGTGCCCCCAGCAGACCTAGCACAGATACGCAGTATTTT.

In its sample, this clonotype was seen many times. The chain links TRBV23-1 to TRBJ2-7; D possibly corresponds to TRBD2 (5 bases). TRBV23-1 is filed as an ORF, its function uncertain. V was clipped by 9 bases and J by 4 bases, with 10 bases between them. The CDR3 consists of 11 residues. CDR3 sequence: CASKTGYEQYF. CDR3 nucleotides: TGCGCCAGTAAAACGGGGTACGAGCAGTACTTC.

This clonotype was counted a single time. With a much larger clone just one base away, this may be a read error. The chain carries TRBV6-1 and TRBJ2-2, with 7 bases lining up with TRBD1. The CDR3 covers 16 residues. From germline, CDR1 is MNHNS and CDR2 SASEGT. CDR3 sequence reads: CASRDRPARDTGVLFF. The DNA for the CDR3 is TGTGCCAGCAGGGACAGGCCCGCGCGTGACACCGGGGTGCTGTTTTTT.

In this sample, this clonotype turned up many times. This sequence joins TRBV18 and TRBJ1-1, with TRBD1 matching 8 bases. CDR1 KGHSH and CDR2 LQKENI come from the germline V gene. The J segment lost 5 bases and the V segment lost 7 bases, leaving 12 bases of the junction unmatched. This CDR3 has 15 amino acids. CDR3 nucleotide sequence: TGTGCCAGCTGGTCAGGGGACAGGCAGGTGACTGAAGCTTTCTTT. This sequence encodes CASWSGDRQVTEAFF.

This clonotype was counted at least ten times. This chain uses TRBV6-4 with TRBJ2-6; 8 bases are a match to TRBD1. V lost 6 bases, J lost 0 bases, and 16 bases stayed unmatched. The CDR3 has 20 amino acids. Germline CDR1 and CDR2: MRHNA and SNTAGT. The CDR3 region has the DNA TGTGCCAGCAGGCTGGACAGGGATTCGTCCCCTATCTCTGGGGCCAACGTCCTGACTTTC. It is translated as CASRLDRDSSPISGANVLTF.

The table lists this clonotype with many counts. The V gene is TRBV11-3, the J gene TRBJ2-4, with D perhaps matching TRBD2 (5 bases). V was trimmed by 4 bases and J by 0 bases, leaving 28 bases between them. The CDR3 is made up of 21 amino acids. The germline V gene encodes CDR1 SGHNT and CDR2 YENEEA. The CDR3 sequence: CASSSYSRLFGKQLAKNIQYF. For the CDR3, the DNA is TGTGCCAGCAGCTCCTACTCCCGACTCTTCGGGAAACAGCTAGCCAAAAACATTCAGTACTTC.

This clonotype was counted at least ten times. The V and J genes are TRBV30 and TRBJ1-2, with 7 bases lining up with TRBD1. The CDR3 is 17 amino acids. Losses at the gene ends were 0 bases for V and 4 bases for J; bases not matched to a gene: 14. The germline gives CDR1 GTSNPN, CDR2 SVGIG (reference sequence). The CDR3 bases are TGTGCCTGGAGTGTCTCTTTGAGTCCAGGGGGACGCTATGGCTACACCTTC. Its translation: CAWSVSLSPGGRYGYTF. Looking up the rest from reference TRBV30 and TRBJ1-2 gives the full variable domain: SQTIHQWPATLVQPVGSPLSLECTVEGTSNPNLYWYRQAAGRGLQLLFYSVGIGQISSEVPQNLSASRPQDRQFILSSKKLLLSDSGFYLCAWSVSLSPGGRYGYTFGSGTRLTVV.

This clonotype showed up many times. The chain couples TRBV4-3 to TRBJ1-1; no reliable D call. The CDR3 covers 14 residues. The V gene lost 1 base and the J gene lost 3 bases, with 9 bases spanning the gap. Germline lookup yields CDR1 LGHNA and CDR2 YSLEER. The CDR3, as DNA: TGCGCCAGCAGCCAAGGTCACCTGGACACTGAAGCTTTCTTT. This sequence encodes CASSQGHLDTEAFF.

In this sample, this clonotype turned up many times. V is TRBV5-6 and J is TRBJ1-1, with D unclear. Germline V gene lookup returns CDR1 SGHDT and CDR2 YYEEEE. The CDR3 length is 17 residues. V was trimmed by 3 bases and J by 2 bases, leaving 20 bases between them. For the CDR3, the DNA is TGTGCCAGCAGCTCCCCTGGAGACCGGCCTTCTAACACTGAAGCTTTCTTT. It is translated as CASSSPGDRPSNTEAFF.

This clonotype was observed many times. This chain links TRBV6-2 or TRBV6-3 with TRBJ2-3; D may match TRBD1 or TRBD2 (5 bases each). The CDR3 spans 15 residues. The V end lost 2 bases, the J end lost 3 bases, and 12 bases lay between the germline ends. Looked up from germline, CDR1 is MNHEY and CDR2 is SVGEGT. CDR3 coding DNA: TGTGCCAGCAGTTACGGGGACCGGGAAACAGATACGCAGTATTTT. It is translated as CASSYGDRETDTQYF.

The chain is built from TRBV7-3 and TRBJ2-7; TRBD1 agrees at 8 bases. Germline V lookup: CDR1 SGHTA, CDR2 FQGTGA. The CDR3 is made up of 15 amino acids. J lost 0 bases, V lost 5 bases, and 6 bases had no gene match. CDR3: CASSPTGGVSYEQYF. CDR3 DNA: TGTGCCAGCAGCCCTACAGGGGGTGTCTCCTACGAGCAGTACTTC.

V and J are TRBV20-1 and TRBJ2-5, with 10 bases fitting TRBD2. The CDR3 length is 15 residues. In germline, CDR1 is DFQATT, CDR2 SNEGSKA (reference sequence). After removal of 0 bases from V and 3 bases from J, the junction contained 4 bases not matched to a gene. CDR3 loop: CSARDPSGGKETQYF. The CDR3 DNA is TGCAGTGCTAGAGATCCTAGCGGGGGAAAAGAGACCCAGTACTTC.

Ten or more counts support this clonotype. This sequence joins TRBV12-3 or TRBV12-4 and TRBJ1-5, with 9 bases lining up with TRBD1. The CDR3 has 15 amino acids. Unmatched junction bases numbered 10, after V lost 7 bases and J lost 6 bases. This CDR3 reads CASKQGANRGQPQHF. As DNA, the CDR3 is TGTGCCAGCAAACAGGGGGCAAATCGGGGTCAGCCCCAGCATTTT.

This clonotype has a count of ten or more. This chain joins TRBV5-1 and TRBJ2-7, with 11 bases lining up with TRBD2. Germline-derived CDR1 and CDR2 are SGHRS and YFSETQ. After removal of 5 bases from V and 5 bases from J, the junction contained 9 bases not matched to a gene. CDR3 length equals 15 residues. Here the CDR3 reads CASRLLAGEYNEQYF. CDR3 DNA sequence: TGCGCCAGCAGGTTACTAGCGGGAGAATACAACGAGCAGTACTTC.